This passage covers 23 T cell receptor beta chains from one sample sequenced in a study of cytomegalovirus exposure and HLA in healthy donors. Amplification used 60 Vbeta primers and 13 Jbeta primers. TCRdb's copy holds only in-frame clones and misses some; the assay was immunoSEQ multiplex PCR. Of around 120,000 clones listed, about 78% were seen once; the top ten hold roughly 2.7%. Input material: PBMCs. The receptor source for this set is a human donor in good health.

The chain joins TRBV2 to TRBJ2-1; 7 positions agree with TRBD1. The length of the CDR3 is 14 residues. V lost 6 bases to trimming and J lost 6 bases; unmatched junction nucleotides: 8. Looked up from germline, CDR1 is SNHLY and CDR2 is FYNNEI. CDR3 residues: CASRGARQGNEQFF. Written as DNA, the CDR3 is TGTGCCAGCAGGGGGGCCCGACAGGGCAATGAGCAGTTCTTC.

This clone was counted only a few times. V gene TRBV5-8 combines with J gene TRBJ1-5; 9 bases are a match to TRBD1. Germline CDR1 is SGHTS and CDR2 is YDEGEE. V lost 4 bases, J lost 7 bases, and 6 bases stayed unmatched. The CDR3 runs 14 residues. The CDR3 DNA follows: TGTGCCAGCAGCCACGGACAGGGGAGCCAGCCCCAGCATTTT. Translated, it gives CASSHGQGSQPQHF.

Worth noting for this clone: The identical CDR3 is also encoded by other nucleotide sequences in the sample. The chain has TRBV7-2 and TRBJ1-2; 8 bases are shared with TRBD1. The length of the CDR3 is 14 residues. With V trimmed by 2 bases and J by 4 bases, 3 bases remained unmatched. Germline CDR1 reads SGHTA; CDR2 reads FQGNSA. For the CDR3, the DNA is TGTGCCAGCAGCTTATCCACAGGGGGCTATGGCTACACCTTC. Amino acids: CASSLSTGGYGYTF.

V usage is TRBV11-1 and J usage is TRBJ2-5, with 11 nucleotides matching TRBD2. The CDR3 extends over 15 amino acids. V was clipped by 4 bases and J by 5 bases; unmatched bases: 6. Germline V CDR1 and CDR2: SGHAT, FQDESV (reference sequence). CDR3 region: CASSYTSGSGETQYF. The CDR3 region has the DNA TGTGCCAGCAGCTACACTAGCGGGAGCGGGGAGACCCAGTACTTC.

This clone was counted a few times. This chain connects TRBV19 to TRBJ2-5, with unresolved D. The J call is doubtful: the DNA matches TRBJ2-7 better. The CDR3 consists of 13 residues. Per the germline V gene, CDR1 is LNHDA and CDR2 is SQIVND (reference sequence). The CDR3 DNA follows: TGTGCCAGTATGGGCAGGTACTCCTACGAGCAGTACTTC. Translating gives CASMGRYSYEQYF.

The rearrangement uses TRBV5-1 and TRBJ1-1; TRBD1 might be the D (5 bases). Trimming took 0 bases from V and 8 from J, leaving 8 bases between them. CDR3 length equals 12 residues. Germline CDR1 is SGHRS and CDR2 is YFSETQ. The CDR3 nucleotides are TGCGCCAGCAGCTTGGATCGGGGGGAAGCTTTCTTT. It is translated as CASSLDRGEAFF.

This clone was detected a few times. The rearrangement joins TRBV19 to TRBJ1-1, with D possibly being TRBD1 (6 bases). CDR1 LNHDA and CDR2 SQIVND come from the germline V gene (reference sequence). V lost 6 bases and J lost 10, with 18 bases in between. The CDR3 runs to 13 residues. CDR3 sequence (DNA): TGTGCCAGTAGCCCCACCGGGACATCGGCAGCTTTCTTT. Protein product: CASSPTGTSAAFF. The full variable domain, completed using reference TRBV19 and TRBJ1-1, is DGGITQSPKYLFRKEGQNVTLSCEQNLNHDAMYWYRQDPGQGLRLIYYSQIVNDFQKGDIAEGYSVSREKKESFPLTVTSAQKNPTAFYLCASSPTGTSAAFFGQGTRLTVV.

This chain connects TRBV27 to TRBJ1-4; 10 positions match TRBD1. Per germline, CDR1 MNHEY and CDR2 SMNVEV (reference sequence). The CDR3 loop spans 16 amino acids. J lost 1 base, V lost 5 bases, and 4 bases had no gene match. Here the CDR3 DNA reads TGTGCCAGCAGTCCAGGACAGGGGGTAACTAATGAAAAACTGTTTTTT. This codes for CASSPGQGVTNEKLFF. Full variable domain (missing parts from reference TRBV27 and TRBJ1-4): EAQVTQNPRYLITVTGKKLTVTCSQNMNHEYMSWYRQDPGLGLRQIYYSMNVEVTDKGDVPEGYKVSRKEKRNFPLILESPSPNQTSLYFCASSPGQGVTNEKLFFGSGTQLSVL.

The chain links TRBV9 to TRBJ1-4; 8 bases agree with TRBD1. The ends lost 2 bases at V and 4 bases at J; junction bases unmatched: 4. The CDR3 has 15 amino acids. From germline, CDR1 is SGDLS and CDR2 YYNGEE. The CDR3 spells CASSVQGARNEKLFF. Here the CDR3 DNA reads TGTGCCAGCAGCGTCCAGGGGGCCCGTAATGAAAAACTGTTTTTT. The whole variable domain, remainder taken from reference TRBV9 and TRBJ1-4, is DSGVTQTPKHLITATGQRVTLRCSPRSGDLSVYWYQQSLDQGLQFLIQYYNGEERAKGNILERFSAQQFPDLHSELNLSSLELGDSALYFCASSVQGARNEKLFFGSGTQLSVL.

To note about this clone: One end of the junction is discordant with germline, which a read error may explain. The genes are TRBV28 and TRBJ1-4; TRBD1 is a possible D gene (6 bases). This CDR3 is 15 amino acids long. The germline CDR1 and CDR2 sequences are MDHEN and SYDVKM. As DNA, the CDR3 is TGTGCCAGCAGCCAGGACAGTTCAACTAATAAAAAACTGTTTTTT. This translates into CASSQDSSTNKKLFF. Looking up the rest from reference TRBV28 and TRBJ1-4 gives the full variable domain: DVKVTQSSRYLVKRTGEKVFLECVQDMDHENMFWYRQDPGLGLRLIYFSYDVKMKEKGDIPEGYSVSREKKERFSLILESASTNQTSMYLCASSQDSSTNKKLFFGSGTQLSVL.

V usage is TRBV2 and J usage is TRBJ1-2, with TRBD1 matching over 9 bases. This CDR3 spans 13 amino acids. Trimming took 2 bases from V and 14 from J; bases not matched to a gene: 9. The germline V gene encodes CDR1 SNHLY and CDR2 FYNNEI. CDR3 region: CASSETDRGSRTF. CDR3 DNA sequence: TGTGCCAGCAGTGAAACGGACAGGGGTTCCCGTACCTTC. The full variable domain, rest sourced from reference TRBV2 and TRBJ1-2, is EPEVTQTPSHQVTQMGQEVILRCVPISNHLYFYWYRQILGQKVEFLVSFYNNEISEKSEIFDDQFSVERPDGSNFTLKIRSTKLEDSAMYFCASSETDRGSRTFGSGTRLTVV.

This chain connects TRBV29-1 to TRBJ2-3, with D possibly TRBD2 on 7 matching bases. Germline V gene sequence: CDR1 SQVTM, CDR2 ANQGSEA. The CDR3 extends over 12 amino acids. V was shortened by 7 bases and J by 8 bases, with 16 bases between the two germline ends. As DNA, the CDR3 is TGCAGCGACCGTTGGGGGGGCGCTACGCAGTATTTT. Translating it yields CSDRWGGATQYF.

The genes are TRBV7-3 and TRBJ2-2, with D tentatively TRBD1 (5 bases). The CDR3 totals 14 residues. Trimming cost V 3 bases and J 6 bases, with 11 bases left between them. The germline gives CDR1 SGHTA, CDR2 FQGTGA. The CDR3: CASSFGASAGELFF. The DNA for the CDR3 is TGTGCCAGCAGCTTTGGGGCATCGGCCGGGGAGCTGTTTTTT.

The chain carries TRBV5-8 and TRBJ1-5, with 9 nucleotides matching TRBD1. The junction had 7 bases not matched to a gene; V was cut back by 6 bases and J by 6 bases. The CDR3 consists of 14 residues. Germline CDR1 and CDR2: SGHTS and YDEGEE. CDR3 region: CASNRDRVSQPQHF. CDR3 in DNA: TGTGCCAGCAACCGGGACAGGGTCTCTCAGCCCCAGCATTTT.

The chain uses TRBV9 and TRBJ2-7; a possible D gene is TRBD1 (6 bases). Trimming cost V 5 bases and J 3 bases, with 15 bases left between them. Germline-derived CDR1 and CDR2 are SGDLS and YYNGEE. This CDR3 contains 14 residues. In nucleotides, the CDR3 is TGTGCCAGCAGTTTGGGGGCTGTTGACTACGAGCAGTACTTC. Its protein product is CASSLGAVDYEQYF.

The CDR3 protein is CASSFLRRDSNYGYTF. The CDR3 DNA sequence: TGTGCCAGCAGTTTCCTAAGGCGGGATTCTAACTATGGCTACACCTTC. This chain uses TRBV27 with TRBJ1-2; unclear D gene. The CDR3 consists of 16 residues. Germline-derived CDR1 and CDR2 are MNHEY and SMNVEV (reference sequence). V was trimmed by 3 bases and J by 0 bases, leaving 14 bases between them.

The rearrangement links TRBV5-4 to TRBJ2-1, with D possibly being TRBD2 (5 bases). The CDR3 extends over 13 amino acids. The ends were cut back, 2 bases at V and 9 bases at J, with 12 bases in the middle. Per the germline V gene, CDR1 is SGHNT and CDR2 is YYREEE (reference sequence). The CDR3 DNA is TGTGCCAGCAGCTTCGGCCCTGGAGGTGAGCAGTTCTTC. It codes for CASSFGPGGEQFF.

This clone was detected only a few times. The V gene is TRBV5-1, the J gene TRBJ2-5; 11 nucleotides agree with TRBD2. CDR1 SGHRS and CDR2 YFSETQ come from the germline V gene. The V segment lost 1 base and the J segment 5 bases; nucleotides outside the gene matches: 10. This CDR3 contains 17 residues. Here the CDR3 DNA reads TGCGCCAGCAGCTTGCAGTTAAGGACTAGCGGGTGGGAGACCCAGTACTTC. Protein: CASSLQLRTSGWETQYF.

This rearrangement joins TRBV6-5 to TRBJ2-7; TRBD1 agrees at 9 bases. This CDR3 comprises 14 residues. The V and J ends lost 8 bases and 4 bases, in that order; junction bases with no gene match: 9. Germline V gene data show CDR1 as MNHEY and CDR2 as SVGAGI. The CDR3 coding sequence is TGTGCCAGCCAGCCGGGACAGGGTTTTTACGAGCAGTACTTC. This codes for CASQPGQGFYEQYF.

The chain links TRBV27 to TRBJ1-1, with no clear D. Germline V gives CDR1 MNHEY, CDR2 SMNVEV (reference sequence). CDR3 size: 14 residues. V gave up 6 bases and J gave up 1 base, with 12 bases separating them. In DNA form, the CDR3 reads TGTGCCAGCAGCCTCCGGGAGGCGAACACTGAAGCTTTCTTT. This sequence encodes CASSLREANTEAFF.

The chain carries TRBV6-5 and TRBJ2-7; D is perhaps TRBD2 (6 bases). The V end lost 3 bases, the J end lost 2 bases, and 14 bases lay between the germline ends. The germline V gene encodes CDR1 MNHEY and CDR2 SVGAGI. The CDR3 totals 15 residues. CDR3 sequence: CASSYGGLGTYEQYF. The CDR3 DNA is TGTGCCAGCAGTTATGGGGGACTGGGGACCTACGAGCAGTACTTC.

The CDR3 reads CASSSQGASTEAFF. The DNA of the CDR3 is TGTGCCAGCAGCTCCCAGGGGGCGAGCACTGAAGCTTTCTTT. The V and J genes are TRBV7-8 and TRBJ1-1, with 8 bases lining up with TRBD1. This CDR3 has 14 amino acids. The germline V gene has CDR1 SGHVS and CDR2 FQNEAQ. V trimming: 4 bases; J trimming: 4 bases; junction bases outside the gene matches: 5.

The V and J genes are TRBV19 and TRBJ2-4; 10 positions agree with TRBD1. This CDR3 contains 15 residues. The germline gives CDR1 LNHDA, CDR2 SQIVND (reference sequence). V trimming: 7 bases; J trimming: 0 bases; junction bases outside the gene matches: 3. The CDR3 DNA is TGTGCCAGTACCGGGACAGGGGTAGCCAAAAACATTCAGTACTTC. This gives the protein CASTGTGVAKNIQYF.